Listed below are T cell receptor beta chains from one sample, sequenced in a study of PD-L1 blockade in urothelial cancer. The data were produced by immunoSEQ multiplex PCR, yet TCRdb's version contains in-frame clones alone and is incomplete. The sample consists of some 100,000 clones, more than 80% of them appearing once. Sequencing used PBMCs, obtained around atezolizumab (anti-PD-L1) treatment. Receptors were obtained from an elderly woman with urothelial cancer. Each CDR3 is given with its conserved first and last residue.

CDR3 length	J gene	V gene	CDR3 protein
18	TRBJ1-3	TRBV6-1	CASSEDGTGPSSGNTIYF
15	TRBJ2-1	TRBV7-3	CASSFGGRALNEQFF
12	TRBJ2-5	TRBV7-2	CATRGGGETQYF
14	TRBJ2-1	TRBV6-6	CASLGSALDDEQFF
13	TRBJ2-1	TRBV7-6	CASSRAGDHEQFF
17	TRBJ2-3	TRBV5-4	CASSTGGASLHGDTQYF
18	TRBJ2-6	TRBV9	CASSPLGGRNSGANVLTF
13	TRBJ2-7	TRBV2	CASSGAGGSEQYF
16	TRBJ2-3	TRBV5-1	CASSLDPGGSTDTQYF
14	TRBJ2-7	TRBV28	CASSLGDRGHEQYF
14	TRBJ1-5	TRBV2	CASNVRASNQPQHF
13	TRBJ1-2	TRBV5-4	CASRSGQGGGYTF
15	TRBJ1-4	TRBV9	CASSRASSANEKLFF
14	TRBJ1-2	TRBV5-4	CASSSGGVKDGYTF
17	TRBJ2-7	TRBV2	CASSERQGTSGKNEQYF
14	TRBJ1-5	TRBV15	CATSGLDSNQPQHF
14	TRBJ1-5	TRBV27	CASSADRGYQPQHF
13	TRBJ2-7	TRBV28	CASSPWERYEQYF
15	TRBJ2-7	TRBV14	CASSQEGGSTYEQYF
11	TRBJ1-1	TRBV29-1	CSPASLTEAFF
17	TRBJ2-1	TRBV5-6	CASSRTAGTSGYNEQFF
15	TRBJ2-5	TRBV5-4	CASSMTSGEGETQYF
15	TRBJ1-3	TRBV5-1	CASSLGQIAGNTIYF
15	TRBJ1-5	TRBV19	CASRGQGSSNQPQHF
13	TRBJ1-2	TRBV7-8	CASSDRATGGYTF
14	TRBJ2-7	TRBV5-5	CASSFGLAPYEQYF